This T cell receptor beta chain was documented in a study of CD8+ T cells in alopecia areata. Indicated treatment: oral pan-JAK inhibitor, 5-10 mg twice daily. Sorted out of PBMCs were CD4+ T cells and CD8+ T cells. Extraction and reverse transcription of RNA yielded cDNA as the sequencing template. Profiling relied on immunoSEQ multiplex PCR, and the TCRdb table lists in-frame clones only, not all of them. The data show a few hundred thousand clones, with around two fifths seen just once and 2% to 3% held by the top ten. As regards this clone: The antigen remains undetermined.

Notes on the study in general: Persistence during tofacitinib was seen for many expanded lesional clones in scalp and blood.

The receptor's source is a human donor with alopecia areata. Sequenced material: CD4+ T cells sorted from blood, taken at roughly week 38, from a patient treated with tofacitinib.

CDR3 nucleotides: TGCGCCAGCAGCTTGTCGACCACTGGGGCCAACGTCCTGACTTTC. Translating it yields CASSLSTTGANVLTF. This chain uses TRBV5-1 with TRBJ2-6; D gene unclear. CDR3 length: 15 amino acids. The V gene's germline CDR1 is SGHRS and CDR2 YFSETQ. V lost 1 base, J lost 2 bases, and 7 bases lay in between.